This T cell receptor (beta chain) was recorded in a study of blood T cell repertoires in COVID-19. Background on the study: Material from acute and convalescent COVID-19 was sourced from the United States, Italy and Spain. The analysed material was cDNA or gDNA that came from T cells, B-cell-depleted T cells, or PBMCs.

Original analysis: For nucleated cells, counts were estimated from reference gene primer amplification. TCRdb keeps only in-frame clones here, not all; method: immunoSEQ multiplex PCR. The D gene and trimming were derived from the DNA, and the V and J assignments and clone size from that table. The table has 50,000 or so clones, 70% to 90% seen once. Germline V CDR1 and CDR2: MNHNY, SVGAGI (reference sequence). The CDR3 has 11 amino acids. V was pared by 6 bases and J by 13 bases, with 15 bases between. The chain recombines TRBV6-6 with TRBJ1-1; D ambiguous. The sequenced sample consisted of peripheral blood. The clonotype was recovered from a human donor in a cohort sampled during active COVID-19. The CDR3 protein is CASRQGQRGFF. The DNA for the CDR3 is TGTGCCAGCAGGCAAGGCCAGCGGGGTTTCTTT.